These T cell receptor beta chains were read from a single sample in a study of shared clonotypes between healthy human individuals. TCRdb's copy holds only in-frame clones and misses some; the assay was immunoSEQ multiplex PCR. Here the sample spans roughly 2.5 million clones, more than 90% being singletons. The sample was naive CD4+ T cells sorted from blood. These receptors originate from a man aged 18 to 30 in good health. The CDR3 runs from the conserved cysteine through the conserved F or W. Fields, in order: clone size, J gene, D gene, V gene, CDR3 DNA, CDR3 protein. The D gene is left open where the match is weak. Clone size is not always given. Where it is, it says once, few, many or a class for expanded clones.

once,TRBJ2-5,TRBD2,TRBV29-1,TGCAGCGTGGCCCGGGACAGCGGGGGGGAGACCCAGTACTTC,CSVARDSGGETQYF
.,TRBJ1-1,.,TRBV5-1,TGCGCCAGCAGCCCGGGGGCAGCCAACTTCAACACTGAAGCTTTCTTT,CASSPGAANFNTEAFF
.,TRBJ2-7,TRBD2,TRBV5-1,TGCGCCAGCAGCCCCGGGACTAGCGTCTACGAGCAGTACTTC,CASSPGTSVYEQYF
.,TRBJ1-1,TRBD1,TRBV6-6,TGTGCCAGCCGACAGGGGTCGGCCACTGAAGCTTTCTTT,CASRQGSATEAFF
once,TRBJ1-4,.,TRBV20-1,TGCAGTGCGAGAAACCGGGAAAAACTGTTTTTT,CSARNREKLFF
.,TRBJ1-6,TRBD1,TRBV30,TGTGCCTGGAGTCTCGGACAGGGAAGGAATTCACCCCTCCACTTT,CAWSLGQGRNSPLHF
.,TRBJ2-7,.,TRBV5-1,TGCGCCAGCAGTCCTGGGGCCAAGGCCTACGAGCAGTACTTC,CASSPGAKAYEQYF
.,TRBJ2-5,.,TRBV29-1,TGCAGCGTTGGGGGCAGGACAGAGACCCAGTACTTC,CSVGGRTETQYF
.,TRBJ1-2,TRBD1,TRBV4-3,TGCGCCAGCAGCCAAGGGGGACAGGGCCTAGACTATGGCTACACCTTC,CASSQGGQGLDYGYTF
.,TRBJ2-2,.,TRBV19,TGTGCCAGTAGTTTTACATACTCCGGGGAGCTGTTTTTT,CASSFTYSGELFF
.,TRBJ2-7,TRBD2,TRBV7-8,TGTGCCAGCAGCCCAAGCGGGACGACCTACGAGCAGTACTTC,CASSPSGTTYEQYF
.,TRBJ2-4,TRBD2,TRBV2,TGTGCCAGCAGTGACGGGAGGCGGCTGCTAGCCAAAAACATTCAGTACTTC,CASSDGRRLLAKNIQYF
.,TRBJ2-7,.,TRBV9,TGTGCCAGCAGCGGGGACACCGACCCCGCCTACGAGCAGTACTTC,CASSGDTDPAYEQYF
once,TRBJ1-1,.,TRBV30,TGTGCCTGGAGATCCCTATGGAATCGGGGCATGGGGACTGAAGCTTTCTTT,CAWRSLWNRGMGTEAFF
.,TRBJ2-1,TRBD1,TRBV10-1,TGCGCCAGCAGTGAGACAGCTAGGAGACAGGGGATCGTTGGTGAGCAGTTCTTC,CASSETARRQGIVGEQFF
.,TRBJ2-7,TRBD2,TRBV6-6,TGTGCCAGCAGTTACCCCAGCGGGAGTCCCTACGAGCAGTACTTC,CASSYPSGSPYEQYF
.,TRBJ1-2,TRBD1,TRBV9,TGTGCCAGCACCAGACAGGGGAGGAACGACTATGGCTACACCTTC,CASTRQGRNDYGYTF
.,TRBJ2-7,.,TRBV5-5,TGTGCCAGCAGCTTGGCCGTTTCCTTCGTGTTGGAGCAGTACTTC,CASSLAVSFVLEQYF
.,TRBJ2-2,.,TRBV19,TGTGCCAGTAGTATACAGGGGACTTTGAACACCGGGGAGCTGTTTTTT,CASSIQGTLNTGELFF
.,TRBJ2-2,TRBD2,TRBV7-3,TGTGCCAGCAGCTTAACGCGGGGGACCGGGGAGCTGTTTTTT,CASSLTRGTGELFF
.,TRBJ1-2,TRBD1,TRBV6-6,TGTGCCAGCAGAGTGACAGGGGATGGCTACACCTTC,CASRVTGDGYTF
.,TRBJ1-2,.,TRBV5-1,TGCGCCAGCAGCTTGGCCGGGGTCACCCAAACATCAGGAGAGGGCTACACCTTC,CASSLAGVTQTSGEGYTF
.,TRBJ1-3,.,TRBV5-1,TGCGCCAGCAGCTCCTCAGGGGATGCTGGAAACACCATATATTTT,CASSSSGDAGNTIYF
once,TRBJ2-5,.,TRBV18,TGTGCCAGCTCACCAGGGCAGCAAGAGACCCAGTACTTC,CASSPGQQETQYF
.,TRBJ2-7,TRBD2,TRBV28,TGTGCCAAATCAAGCGGGGCCCTATACGAGCAGTACTTC,CAKSSGALYEQYF
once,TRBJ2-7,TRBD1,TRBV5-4,TGTGCCAGCAGCTCACCGGGACAGGGGGCTTTGAGAGAGCAGTACTTC,CASSSPGQGALREQYF
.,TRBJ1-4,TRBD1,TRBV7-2,TGTGCCAGCAGCCCTGGACAGGGACGAGAAAAACTGTTTTTT,CASSPGQGREKLFF
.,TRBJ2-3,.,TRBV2,TGTGCCAGCAGTGAAATCCTTAGTTCGCGAGATACGCAGTATTTT,CASSEILSSRDTQYF
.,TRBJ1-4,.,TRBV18,TGTGCCAGCTCACCCGGGAGCTCTAATGAAAAACTGTTTTTT,CASSPGSSNEKLFF
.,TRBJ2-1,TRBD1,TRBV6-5,TGTGCCAGCAGCCCCGGGACAGCCAATGAGCAGTTCTTC,CASSPGTANEQFF
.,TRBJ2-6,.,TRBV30,TGTGCCTGGAGTCCAGGAGCCAACGTCCTGACTTTC,CAWSPGANVLTF